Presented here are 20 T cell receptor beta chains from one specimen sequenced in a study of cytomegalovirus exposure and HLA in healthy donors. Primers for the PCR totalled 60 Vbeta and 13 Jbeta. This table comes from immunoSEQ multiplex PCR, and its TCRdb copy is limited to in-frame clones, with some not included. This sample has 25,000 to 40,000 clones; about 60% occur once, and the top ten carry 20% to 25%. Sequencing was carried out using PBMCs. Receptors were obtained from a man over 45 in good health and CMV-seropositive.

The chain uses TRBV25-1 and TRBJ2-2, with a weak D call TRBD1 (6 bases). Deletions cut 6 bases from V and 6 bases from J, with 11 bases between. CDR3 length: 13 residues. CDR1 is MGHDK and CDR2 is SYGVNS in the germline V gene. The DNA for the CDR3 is TGTGCCAGCAGATCACAGGGTCCCGGGGAGCTGTTTTTT. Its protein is CASRSQGPGELFF.

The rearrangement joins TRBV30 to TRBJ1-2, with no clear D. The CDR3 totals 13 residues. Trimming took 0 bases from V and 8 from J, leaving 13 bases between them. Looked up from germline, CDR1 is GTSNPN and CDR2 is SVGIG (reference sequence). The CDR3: CAWSVGSSGGYTF. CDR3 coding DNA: TGTGCCTGGAGTGTAGGGTCGTCGGGGGGCTACACCTTC. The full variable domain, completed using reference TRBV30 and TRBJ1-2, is SQTIHQWPATLVQPVGSPLSLECTVEGTSNPNLYWYRQAAGRGLQLLFYSVGIGQISSEVPQNLSASRPQDRQFILSSKKLLLSDSGFYLCAWSVGSSGGYTFGSGTRLTVV.

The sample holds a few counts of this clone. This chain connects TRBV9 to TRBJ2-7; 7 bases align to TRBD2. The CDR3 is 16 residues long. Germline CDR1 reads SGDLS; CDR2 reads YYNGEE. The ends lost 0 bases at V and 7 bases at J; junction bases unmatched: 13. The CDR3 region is CASSVARRAGLGEQYF. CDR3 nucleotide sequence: TGTGCCAGCAGCGTAGCCCGCCGAGCGGGGCTTGGGGAGCAGTACTTC.

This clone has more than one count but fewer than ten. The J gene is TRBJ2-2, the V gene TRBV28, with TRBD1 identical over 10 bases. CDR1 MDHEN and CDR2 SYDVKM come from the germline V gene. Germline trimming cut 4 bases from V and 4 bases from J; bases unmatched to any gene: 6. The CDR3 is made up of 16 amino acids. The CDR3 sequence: CASSSPGQGSTGELFF. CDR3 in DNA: TGTGCCAGCAGTTCACCGGGACAGGGGTCCACCGGGGAGCTGTTTTTT. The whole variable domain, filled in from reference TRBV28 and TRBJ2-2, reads DVKVTQSSRYLVKRTGEKVFLECVQDMDHENMFWYRQDPGLGLRLIYFSYDVKMKEKGDIPEGYSVSREKKERFSLILESASTNQTSMYLCASSSPGQGSTGELFFGEGSRLTVL.

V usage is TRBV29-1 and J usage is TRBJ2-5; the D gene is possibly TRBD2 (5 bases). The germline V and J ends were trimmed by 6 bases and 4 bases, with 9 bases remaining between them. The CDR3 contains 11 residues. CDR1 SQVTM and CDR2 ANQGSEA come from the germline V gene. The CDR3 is CSVWTLETQYF. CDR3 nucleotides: TGCAGCGTCTGGACTCTAGAGACCCAGTACTTC.

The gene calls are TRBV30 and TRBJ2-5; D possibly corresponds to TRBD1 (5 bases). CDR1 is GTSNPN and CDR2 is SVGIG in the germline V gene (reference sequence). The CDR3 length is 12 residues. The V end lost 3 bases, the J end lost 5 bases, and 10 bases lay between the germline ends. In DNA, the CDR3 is TGTGCCTGGAGCCTAGGGGCGGAGACCCAGTACTTC. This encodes CAWSLGAETQYF.

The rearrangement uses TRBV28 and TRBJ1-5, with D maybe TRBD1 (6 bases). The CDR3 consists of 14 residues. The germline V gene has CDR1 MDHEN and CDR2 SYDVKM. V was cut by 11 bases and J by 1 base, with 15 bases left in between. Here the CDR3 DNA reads TGTGCCGCGGACTCTCAGGGGAGCAATCAGCCCCAGCATTTT. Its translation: CAADSQGSNQPQHF. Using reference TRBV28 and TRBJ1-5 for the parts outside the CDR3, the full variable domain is DVKVTQSSRYLVKRTGEKVFLECVQDMDHENMFWYRQDPGLGLRLIYFSYDVKMKEKGDIPEGYSVSREKKERFSLILESASTNQTSMYLCAADSQGSNQPQHFGDGTRLSIL.

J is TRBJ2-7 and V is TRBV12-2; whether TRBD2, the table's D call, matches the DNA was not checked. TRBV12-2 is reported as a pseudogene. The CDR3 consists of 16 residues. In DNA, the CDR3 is TGTGCAAGTCGCTCTAGGCCGGGGGGGATCCTTTACGAGCAGTACTTC. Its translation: CASRSRPGGILYEQYF.

This CDR3 is CAWSREAANQPQHF. The DNA for the CDR3 is TGTGCCTGGAGTCGGGAGGCGGCGAATCAGCCCCAGCATTTT. The chain carries TRBV30 and TRBJ1-5; D remains ambiguous. CDR3 length: 14 amino acids. Germline loops: CDR1 GTSNPN, CDR2 SVGIG (reference sequence). The ends were cut back, 2 bases at V and 4 bases at J, with 12 bases in the middle.

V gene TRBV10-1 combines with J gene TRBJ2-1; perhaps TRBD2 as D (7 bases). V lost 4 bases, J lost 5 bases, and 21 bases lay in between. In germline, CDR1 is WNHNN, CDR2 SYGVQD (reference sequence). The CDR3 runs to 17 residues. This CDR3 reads CASSGWGRCGGHNEQFF. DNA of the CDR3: TGCGCCAGCAGTGGATGGGGCCGCTGCGGGGGCCACAATGAGCAGTTCTTC.

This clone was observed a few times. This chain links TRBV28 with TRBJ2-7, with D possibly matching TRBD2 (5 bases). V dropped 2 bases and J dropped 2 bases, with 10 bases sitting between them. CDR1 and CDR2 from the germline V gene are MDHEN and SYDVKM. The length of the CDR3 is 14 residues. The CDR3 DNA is TGTGCCAGCAGTTTAGCGCAGACTACCTACGAGCAGTACTTC. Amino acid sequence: CASSLAQTTYEQYF.

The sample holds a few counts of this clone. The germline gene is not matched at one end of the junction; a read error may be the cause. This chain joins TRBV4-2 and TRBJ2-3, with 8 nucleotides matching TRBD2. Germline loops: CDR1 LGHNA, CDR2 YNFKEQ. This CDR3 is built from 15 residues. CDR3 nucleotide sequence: TGTGCCAGCAACCAAGCCCGGGGGGGCCCAGATACGCAGTATTTT. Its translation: CASNQARGGPDTQYF.

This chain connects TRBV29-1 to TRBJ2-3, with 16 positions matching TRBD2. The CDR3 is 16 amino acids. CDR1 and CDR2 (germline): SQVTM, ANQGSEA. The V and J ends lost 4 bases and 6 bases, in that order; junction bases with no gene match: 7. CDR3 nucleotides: TGCAGCGTTGGGGGACTAGCGGGAGGGCCTTCCGATACGCAGTATTTT. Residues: CSVGGLAGGPSDTQYF.

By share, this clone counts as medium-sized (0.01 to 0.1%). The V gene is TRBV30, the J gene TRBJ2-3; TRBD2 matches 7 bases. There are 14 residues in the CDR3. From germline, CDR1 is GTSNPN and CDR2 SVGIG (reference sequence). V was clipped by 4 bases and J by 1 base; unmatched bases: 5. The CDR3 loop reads CAWKVGRGTDTQYF. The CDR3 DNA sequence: TGTGCCTGGAAGGTGGGGAGGGGCACAGATACGCAGTATTTT.

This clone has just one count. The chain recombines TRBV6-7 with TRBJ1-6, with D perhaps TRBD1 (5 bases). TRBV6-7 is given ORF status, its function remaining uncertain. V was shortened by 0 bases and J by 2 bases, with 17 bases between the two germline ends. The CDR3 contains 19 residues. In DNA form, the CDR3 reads TGTGCCAGCAGTTACTCGAGAACCAGGGTATTGCCCTATAATTCACCCCTCCACTTT. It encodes CASSYSRTRVLPYNSPLHF.

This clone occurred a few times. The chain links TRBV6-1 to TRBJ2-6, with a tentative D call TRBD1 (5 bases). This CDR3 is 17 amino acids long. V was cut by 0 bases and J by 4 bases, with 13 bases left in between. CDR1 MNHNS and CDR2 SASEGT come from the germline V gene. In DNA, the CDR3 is TGTGCCAGCAGTGAAGCGGGGCTGCAGCCGGGGGCCAACGTCCTGACTTTC. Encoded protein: CASSEAGLQPGANVLTF.

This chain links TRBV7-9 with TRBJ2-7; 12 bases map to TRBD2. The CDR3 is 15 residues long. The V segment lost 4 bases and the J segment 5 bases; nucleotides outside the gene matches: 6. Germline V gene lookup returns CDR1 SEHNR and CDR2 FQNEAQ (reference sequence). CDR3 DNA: TGTGCCAGCAGCTCTAGCGGGGGGGCCCTACACGAGCAGTACTTC. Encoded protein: CASSSSGGALHEQYF.

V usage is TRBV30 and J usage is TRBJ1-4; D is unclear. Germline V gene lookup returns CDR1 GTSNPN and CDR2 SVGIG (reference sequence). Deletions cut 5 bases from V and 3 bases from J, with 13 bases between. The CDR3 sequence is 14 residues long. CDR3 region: CAWVAPTSNEKLFF. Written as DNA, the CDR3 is TGTGCCTGGGTCGCCCCCACTTCTAATGAAAAACTGTTTTTT. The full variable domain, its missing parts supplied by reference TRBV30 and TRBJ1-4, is SQTIHQWPATLVQPVGSPLSLECTVEGTSNPNLYWYRQAAGRGLQLLFYSVGIGQISSEVPQNLSASRPQDRQFILSSKKLLLSDSGFYLCAWVAPTSNEKLFFGSGTQLSVL.

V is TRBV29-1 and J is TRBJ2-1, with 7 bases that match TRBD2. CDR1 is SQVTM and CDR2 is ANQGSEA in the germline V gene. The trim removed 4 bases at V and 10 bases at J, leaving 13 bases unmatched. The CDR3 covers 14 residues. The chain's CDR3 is CSVGPSGKSEEQFF. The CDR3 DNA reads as TGCAGCGTTGGTCCTAGCGGAAAGTCAGAGGAGCAGTTCTTC.

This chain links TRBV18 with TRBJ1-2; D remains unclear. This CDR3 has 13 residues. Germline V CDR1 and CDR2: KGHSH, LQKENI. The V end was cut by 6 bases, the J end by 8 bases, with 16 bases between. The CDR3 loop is CASSPVSTGGYTF. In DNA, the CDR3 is TGTGCCAGCTCGCCCGTAAGCACGGGAGGCTACACCTTC. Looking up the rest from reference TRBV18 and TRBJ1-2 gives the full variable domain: NAGVMQNPRHLVRRRGQEARLRCSPMKGHSHVYWYRQLPEEGLKFMVYLQKENIIDESGMPKERFSAEFPKEGPSILRIQQVVRGDSAAYFCASSPVSTGGYTFGSGTRLTVV.